One and the same sample provided the 32 T cell receptor beta chains below, sequenced in a study of cytomegalovirus exposure and HLA in healthy donors. The PCR used 60 Vbeta and 13 Jbeta primers. Profiling relied on immunoSEQ multiplex PCR, and the TCRdb table lists in-frame clones only, not all of them. The data hold about 98,000 clones, with 55% to 80% observed a single time. Sequenced: PBMCs. Receptor source: a female donor in good health and CMV-seronegative.

The chain is built from TRBV14 and TRBJ2-5, with 9 positions matching TRBD1. V dropped 3 bases and J dropped 5; count of bases not matched to a gene: 10. Looked up from germline, CDR1 is SGHDN and CDR2 is FVKESK. CDR3 length: 16 amino acids. This CDR3 reads CASSHAPGTGRETQYF. In DNA, the CDR3 is TGTGCCAGCAGCCACGCTCCCGGGACAGGGAGGGAGACCCAGTACTTC.

The chain links TRBV2 to TRBJ2-3; D ambiguous. The germline gives CDR1 SNHLY, CDR2 FYNNEI. The CDR3 has 13 residues. V lost 6 bases, J lost 5 bases, and 12 bases lay in between. Here the CDR3 reads CASSATELDTQYF. DNA of the CDR3: TGTGCCAGCAGCGCGACGGAGCTAGATACGCAGTATTTT. The complete variable domain, with remaining parts taken from reference TRBV2 and TRBJ2-3, reads EPEVTQTPSHQVTQMGQEVILRCVPISNHLYFYWYRQILGQKVEFLVSFYNNEISEKSEIFDDQFSVERPDGSNFTLKIRSTKLEDSAMYFCASSATELDTQYFGPGTRLTVL.

The chain employs TRBV30 and TRBJ2-7; 9 bases agree with TRBD1. The CDR3 is 15 amino acids. Germline lookup yields CDR1 GTSNPN and CDR2 SVGIG (reference sequence). V lost 5 bases, J lost 2 bases, and 10 bases stayed unmatched. This chain's CDR3 is CAWETGTGKTYEQYF. The CDR3 DNA is TGTGCCTGGGAAACCGGGACAGGGAAAACCTACGAGCAGTACTTC.

The chain combines TRBV4-1 with TRBJ2-7, with 9 bases matching TRBD2. J gave up 5 bases and V 2 bases, and 7 bases lay outside the gene matches. The CDR3 consists of 15 residues. Germline V gene sequence: CDR1 MGHRA, CDR2 YSYEKL. The CDR3 DNA follows: TGCGCCAGCAGCCAATGGCGGGAGGGCCCCAACGAGCAGTACTTC. It specifies CASSQWREGPNEQYF.

The V gene is TRBV6-1, the J gene TRBJ1-2; 7 bases are a match to TRBD1. This CDR3 is built from 14 residues. CDR1 MNHNS and CDR2 SASEGT come from the germline V gene. Germline trimming cut 5 bases from V and 6 bases from J; bases unmatched to any gene: 9. CDR3 DNA sequence: TGTGCCAGCAGTATCTCCGGGACAGCGGATGGCTACACCTTC. Amino acid sequence: CASSISGTADGYTF.

V is TRBV6-5 and J is TRBJ2-7; D uncertain. The length of the CDR3 is 13 residues. Germline V gene lookup returns CDR1 MNHEY and CDR2 SVGAGI. Trimming removed 7 bases at V and 7 bases at J, with 17 bases between. The CDR3 nucleotides read TGTGCCAGCAAACAGAGCCTACCTGATGAGCAGTACTTC. This sequence encodes CASKQSLPDEQYF.

The chain recombines TRBV19 with TRBJ1-5; D unresolved. The CDR3 is made up of 15 amino acids. Between the trimmed V and J ends, which lost 5 bases and 1 base, there was a span of 12 bases. Germline values: CDR1 LNHDA, CDR2 SQIVND (reference sequence). In DNA, the CDR3 is TGTGCCAGTAGTTGGGAGCAGGCGAGCAATCAGCCCCAGCATTTT. Translating it yields CASSWEQASNQPQHF. Based on the CDR3 plus reference TRBV19 and TRBJ1-5, the full variable domain is DGGITQSPKYLFRKEGQNVTLSCEQNLNHDAMYWYRQDPGQGLRLIYYSQIVNDFQKGDIAEGYSVSREKKESFPLTVTSAQKNPTAFYLCASSWEQASNQPQHFGDGTRLSIL.

This clone was counted once. The chain combines TRBV5-4 with TRBJ1-1; 8 bases are shared with TRBD1. This CDR3 is 14 amino acids long. Trimming took 9 bases from V and 6 from J; bases not matched to a gene: 13. Germline V lookup: CDR1 SGHNT, CDR2 YYREEE (reference sequence). The CDR3 here is CATTPGQEDPEAFF. CDR3 DNA sequence: TGTGCCACCACTCCGGGACAGGAGGACCCTGAAGCTTTCTTT.

This clone was counted between two and nine times. The chain employs TRBV5-8 and TRBJ1-5, with 9 positions matching TRBD1. This CDR3 comprises 13 residues. CDR1 is SGHTS, CDR2 YDEGEE, per germline. Trimming at V came to 7 bases and at J to 4 bases, leaving 3 bases not matched to a gene. CDR3 sequence: CASRGTGNQPQHF. Written as DNA, the CDR3 is TGTGCCAGCCGCGGGACAGGGAATCAGCCCCAGCATTTT.

The chain carries TRBV4-2 and TRBJ2-1; 9 bases match TRBD2. This CDR3 region has 15 residues. From germline, CDR1 is LGHNA and CDR2 YNFKEQ. V dropped 6 bases and J dropped 10; count of bases not matched to a gene: 13. This chain's CDR3 is CASRAETSGAGEQFF. The DNA of the CDR3 is TGTGCCAGCAGGGCGGAGACTAGCGGAGCCGGGGAGCAGTTCTTC.

The J gene is TRBJ2-1, the V gene TRBV4-1; 7 bases line up with TRBD2. Per germline, CDR1 MGHRA and CDR2 YSYEKL. There are 15 residues in the CDR3. The V gene end was trimmed by 1 base and the J gene end by 3 bases; junction bases not matched to a gene: 3. This CDR3 is CASSQGAGSYNEQFF. CDR3 DNA: TGCGCCAGCAGCCAAGGAGCGGGGAGCTACAATGAGCAGTTCTTC.

This clone was detected ten times or more. J is TRBJ2-7 and V is TRBV11-2; maybe TRBD1 (6 bases). The CDR3 is 14 residues long. Between the trimmed V and J ends, which lost 3 bases and 6 bases, there was a span of 15 bases. Germline CDR1 SGHAT, CDR2 FQNNGV. The CDR3 bases are TGTGCCAGCAGCTTTGATGGACAGAGGGGCGAGCAGTACTTC. It specifies CASSFDGQRGEQYF.

This clone was recorded only once. The chain is built from TRBV27 and TRBJ1-5; D uncertain. V lost 3 bases and J lost 5, with 5 bases in between. The CDR3 extends over 12 amino acids. Germline V CDR1 and CDR2: MNHEY, SMNVEV (reference sequence). CDR3 in amino acids: CASSFRDQPQHF. The CDR3 bases are TGTGCCAGCAGTTTCCGAGATCAGCCCCAGCATTTT.

The CDR3 region is CASSLQGMNTEAFF. As DNA, the CDR3 is TGTGCCAGCAGTTTGCAGGGCATGAACACTGAAGCTTTCTTT. V usage is TRBV27 and J usage is TRBJ1-1; TRBD1 is a possible D gene (5 bases). This CDR3 region has 14 residues. Trimming removed 3 bases at V and 0 bases at J, with 8 bases between. The germline gives CDR1 MNHEY, CDR2 SMNVEV (reference sequence).

The V gene is TRBV4-1, the J gene TRBJ1-6; the D gene is possibly TRBD1 (5 bases). The germline V and J ends were trimmed by 4 bases and 4 bases, with 8 bases remaining between them. The CDR3 has 14 amino acids. Germline V gives CDR1 MGHRA, CDR2 YSYEKL. The CDR3 sequence: CASSRGTYNSPLHF. CDR3 in DNA: TGCGCCAGCAGCCGGGGGACTTATAATTCACCCCTCCACTTT.

In its sample, this clone was seen once. This chain uses TRBV15 with TRBJ1-5; D remains unclear. The germline V gene encodes CDR1 LNHNV and CDR2 YYDKDF (reference sequence). The CDR3 has 18 residues. The V and J ends lost 6 bases and 1 base respectively, with 22 bases between them. The CDR3 DNA is TGTGCCACCAGTCCCGGCCCTACCACAGTTTACAGCAATCAGCCCCAGCATTTT. Translating gives CATSPGPTTVYSNQPQHF.

A remark on this clone: The junction and the germline gene differ at one end; a read error may be behind it. The rearrangement joins TRBV29-1 to TRBJ1-2, with D perhaps TRBD1 (5 bases). The CDR3 extends over 8 amino acids. CDR1 SQVTM and CDR2 ANQGSEA come from the germline V gene. CDR3 region: CSVAGPHF. Written as DNA, the CDR3 is TGCAGCGTCGCGGGACCCCACTTC.

V usage is TRBV6-1 and J usage is TRBJ2-5; D might be TRBD1 (5 bases). The CDR3 runs 13 residues. Germline V gene data show CDR1 as MNHNS and CDR2 as SASEGT. V was shortened by 8 bases and J by 5 bases, with 15 bases between the two germline ends. CDR3 region: CASYRRPLETQYF. The CDR3 DNA reads TGTGCCAGCTACAGGCGCCCTCTGGAGACCCAGTACTTC.

V usage is TRBV5-6 and J usage is TRBJ2-7; 7 bases are a match to TRBD2. V gave up 4 bases and J gave up 3 bases; unmatched junction bases: 10. The CDR3 is 15 residues long. CDR1 SGHDT and CDR2 YYEEEE come from the germline V gene. In DNA, the CDR3 is TGTGCCAGCAGCCCGGCGCCAGCGGGGAACTACGAGCAGTACTTC. It specifies CASSPAPAGNYEQYF.

This clone came up many times. V is TRBV7-9 and J is TRBJ1-1; no clear D gene. V was trimmed by 5 bases and J by 4 bases, leaving 20 bases between them. The CDR3 contains 16 residues. In germline, CDR1 is SEHNR, CDR2 FQNEAQ (reference sequence). The DNA for the CDR3 is TGTGCCAGCAGCCCCCCTCGGAGGTACGGTCCCACTGAAGCTTTCTTT. This codes for CASSPPRRYGPTEAFF.

The genes are TRBV9 and TRBJ1-1; maybe TRBD1 (5 bases). In germline, CDR1 is SGDLS, CDR2 YYNGEE. V lost 0 bases and J 4 bases, leaving 10 bases between the germline ends. The CDR3 is 14 amino acids. The CDR3 DNA reads as TGTGCCAGCAGCGTAGACGGGGGAGGCACTGAAGCTTTCTTT. Its protein product is CASSVDGGGTEAFF.

This clone has more than one count but fewer than ten. The chain carries TRBV6-6 and TRBJ1-1; D is possibly TRBD1 (6 bases). Trimming removed 4 bases at V and 0 bases at J, with 9 bases between. The CDR3 consists of 14 residues. Germline V gives CDR1 MNHNY, CDR2 SVGAGI (reference sequence). The DNA of the CDR3 is TGTGCCAGCAGTTCCGGACAGATGAACACTGAAGCTTTCTTT. It codes for CASSSGQMNTEAFF.

The V and J genes are TRBV2 and TRBJ1-3; D gene unclear. In germline, CDR1 is SNHLY, CDR2 FYNNEI. Trimming left V 2 bases short and J 3 bases short, with 11 bases between. The CDR3 spans 15 residues. The CDR3: CASSEKWGGGNTIYF. The DNA for the CDR3 is TGTGCCAGCAGTGAAAAATGGGGAGGTGGAAACACCATATATTTT.

A word on this clone: Distinct nucleotide sequences in the sample also encode this CDR3. The CDR3 protein is CASSQNRETQYF. CDR3 bases: TGTGCCAGCAGCCAAAACAGGGAGACCCAGTACTTC. This chain uses TRBV14 with TRBJ2-5, with D perhaps TRBD1 (5 bases). V was trimmed by 2 bases and J by 5 bases, leaving 6 bases between them. The CDR3 consists of 12 residues. CDR1 SGHDN and CDR2 FVKESK come from the germline V gene.

This chain links TRBV28 with TRBJ1-2, with 7 bases aligning to TRBD1. The CDR3 length is 15 residues. Per the germline V gene, CDR1 is MDHEN and CDR2 is SYDVKM. The V gene end was trimmed by 8 bases and the J gene end by 8 bases; junction bases not matched to a gene: 17. CDR3 nucleotide sequence: TGTGCCAGCTCAGGGTCGGACAGGATCGCGGCCGGCTACACCTTC. Amino acids: CASSGSDRIAAGYTF.

The chain recombines TRBV29-1 with TRBJ2-5, with 8 bases that match TRBD1. The J call may be incorrect, as the DNA end agrees better with TRBJ2-7. CDR3 length: 13 amino acids. Germline assignment: CDR1 SQVTM and CDR2 ANQGSEA. CDR3 sequence reads: CSVARGLGYEQYF. As DNA, the CDR3 is TGCAGCGTGGCCAGGGGGCTAGGCTACGAGCAGTACTTC.

The gene calls are TRBV7-9 and TRBJ1-2; 7 positions match TRBD1. Unmatched junction bases numbered 8, after V lost 1 base and J lost 6 bases. Germline V gene data show CDR1 as SEHNR and CDR2 as FQNEAQ (reference sequence). This CDR3 spans 15 amino acids. The CDR3 DNA reads as TGTGCCAGCAGCTTAGAAGCAGGGGGGTATCATGGCTACACCTTC. Protein product: CASSLEAGGYHGYTF.

This clone was seen only a few times. The rearrangement uses TRBV6-4 and TRBJ2-2, with a possible D match to TRBD2 (6 bases). V was trimmed by 5 bases and J by 3 bases, leaving 7 bases between them. This CDR3 has 13 amino acids. The germline V gene has CDR1 MRHNA and CDR2 SNTAGT. The CDR3 DNA reads TGTGCCAGCAGTTCGGGGGACACCGGGGAGCTGTTTTTT. Translated, it gives CASSSGDTGELFF.

The chain carries TRBV6-1 and TRBJ1-2; TRBD1 aligns across 9 bases. CDR1 MNHNS and CDR2 SASEGT come from the germline V gene. V lost 5 bases to trimming and J lost 4 bases; unmatched junction nucleotides: 2. The CDR3 is 13 amino acids. The CDR3 reads CASSTGGPYGYTF. The CDR3 DNA sequence: TGTGCCAGCAGTACAGGGGGCCCCTATGGCTACACCTTC.

The J gene is TRBJ1-6, the V gene TRBV5-1, with a weak D call TRBD1 (5 bases). V shed 1 base and J shed 9 bases, with 17 bases lying between them. The CDR3 consists of 16 residues. CDR1 SGHRS and CDR2 YFSETQ come from the germline V gene. The CDR3 reads CASSLYRQGGGSPLHF. CDR3 nucleotides: TGCGCCAGCAGCTTGTATCGGCAGGGTGGTGGTTCACCCCTCCACTTT.

The table lists this clone with a few counts. V and J are TRBV27 and TRBJ1-3; maybe TRBD1 (5 bases). V lost 5 bases to trimming and J lost 2 bases, with 19 bases between them. Germline V gene data show CDR1 as MNHEY and CDR2 as SMNVEV (reference sequence). There are 17 residues in the CDR3. The chain's CDR3 is CASSLAGRPKPGNTIYF. The CDR3 region has the DNA TGTGCCAGCAGTCTCGCGGGACGGCCGAAACCTGGAAACACCATATATTTT.

This clone was seen only once. The V gene is TRBV19, the J gene TRBJ2-3; 11 positions match TRBD2. Germline assignment: CDR1 LNHDA and CDR2 SQIVND (reference sequence). The V segment lost 3 bases and the J segment 5 bases; nucleotides outside the gene matches: 4. The CDR3 has 15 amino acids. DNA for the CDR3: TGTGCCAGTAGTATTCTGCTAGCGGGGGGAGATACGCAGTATTTT. This sequence encodes CASSILLAGGDTQYF.